Below are 14 T cell receptor beta chains sequenced from a single sample in a study of cytomegalovirus exposure and HLA in healthy donors. 13 Jbeta primers and 60 Vbeta primers were used for the PCR. Repertoires were generated with immunoSEQ multiplex PCR, while TCRdb's copy carries only in-frame clones and drops some. This table has 150,000 to 200,000 clones, 60% to 80% appearing once. Sequencing was performed on PBMCs. The receptors stem from a man between 45 and 60 years old in good health and CMV-seropositive.

The chain carries TRBV19 and TRBJ2-2; 8 bases line up with TRBD2. CDR1 and CDR2 from the germline V gene are LNHDA and SQIVND (reference sequence). Losses at the gene ends were 8 bases for V and 6 bases for J; bases not matched to a gene: 5. The CDR3 has 13 residues. The CDR3 protein is CASGGLASGELFF. The DNA of the CDR3 is TGTGCCAGTGGAGGACTAGCCTCCGGGGAGCTGTTTTTT.

This clone was observed a handful of times. The genes are TRBV19 and TRBJ2-2, with D possibly matching TRBD2 (5 bases). The CDR3 spans 14 residues. Germline V gene lookup returns CDR1 LNHDA and CDR2 SQIVND (reference sequence). Trimming cost V 5 bases and J 5 bases, with 12 bases left between them. The CDR3 region has the DNA TGTGCCAGTAGTCCCGAGGGCCGTACCGGGGAGCTGTTTTTT. It specifies CASSPEGRTGELFF.

This clone was recorded a few times. The chain uses TRBV6-4 and TRBJ1-2; the match to TRBD1 covers 10 bases. The CDR3 extends over 18 amino acids. V dropped 3 bases and J dropped 7; count of bases not matched to a gene: 17. Germline CDR1 reads MRHNA; CDR2 reads SNTAGT. The DNA for the CDR3 is TGTGCCAGCAGTGATCCCCCCACCGGGACAGGGGTTTGGGTTGGCTACACCTTC. This gives the protein CASSDPPTGTGVWVGYTF.

In its sample, this clone was seen once. The chain couples TRBV19 to TRBJ2-3; no firm D call. CDR3 size: 12 residues. Germline V gene lookup returns CDR1 LNHDA and CDR2 SQIVND (reference sequence). Trimming removed 8 bases from V and 6 bases from J, with 12 bases in between. The CDR3 protein is CASGSQADTQYF. The CDR3 region has the DNA TGTGCCAGTGGCTCCCAAGCGGATACGCAGTATTTT.

CDR3 sequence reads: CASSLAARGYQETQYF. Here the CDR3 DNA reads TGTGCCAGCAGCTTAGCGGCTAGGGGGTACCAAGAGACCCAGTACTTC. The rearrangement joins TRBV7-9 to TRBJ2-5; the D gene is possibly TRBD1 (6 bases). Germline-derived CDR1 and CDR2 are SEHNR and FQNEAQ (reference sequence). The CDR3 loop spans 16 amino acids. The germline V and J ends were trimmed by 0 bases and 0 bases, with 11 bases remaining between them.

The sample holds a few counts of this clone. The chain carries TRBV6-5 and TRBJ2-3, with 8 bases fitting TRBD1. Germline trimming cut 3 bases from V and 3 bases from J; bases unmatched to any gene: 5. Looked up from germline, CDR1 is MNHEY and CDR2 is SVGAGI. The CDR3 sequence is 15 residues long. Written as DNA, the CDR3 is TGTGCCAGCAGTTATCGACAGGGGCCGACAGATACGCAGTATTTT. The encoded protein is CASSYRQGPTDTQYF.

The rearrangement links TRBV7-8 to TRBJ1-1; no definite D call. The CDR3 totals 14 residues. The V end lost 4 bases, the J end lost 1 base, and 10 bases lay between the germline ends. CDR1 and CDR2 (germline): SGHVS, FQNEAQ. The CDR3 is CASSSPVGNTEAFF. The CDR3 nucleotides are TGTGCCAGCAGCTCCCCGGTTGGGAACACTGAAGCTTTCTTT.

The chain combines TRBV5-1 with TRBJ1-3; D is unresolved. This CDR3 has 15 residues. The ends were cut back, 7 bases at V and 2 bases at J, with 16 bases in the middle. The germline CDR1 and CDR2 sequences are SGHRS and YFSETQ. This chain's CDR3 is CASALAPRAGNTIYF. Here the CDR3 DNA reads TGCGCCAGCGCCCTAGCCCCGCGCGCTGGAAACACCATATATTTT. Variable domain in full (rest from reference TRBV5-1 and TRBJ1-3): KAGVTQTPRYLIKTRGQQVTLSCSPISGHRSVSWYQQTPGQGLQFLFEYFSETQRNKGNFPGRFSGRQFSNSRSEMNVSTLELGDSALYLCASALAPRAGNTIYFGEGSWLTVV.

The V gene is TRBV11-3, the J gene TRBJ2-1; the D gene is possibly TRBD1 (5 bases). This CDR3 spans 13 amino acids. Germline values: CDR1 SGHNT, CDR2 YENEEA. V was clipped by 1 base and J by 5 bases, with 6 bases between them. CDR3 region: CASSLGRDNEQFF. The CDR3 DNA reads as TGTGCCAGCAGCTTAGGCAGGGACAATGAGCAGTTCTTC.

The chain is built from TRBV28 and TRBJ1-5; D remains ambiguous. Between the trimmed V and J ends, which lost 3 bases and 0 bases, there was a span of 12 bases. Germline CDR1 and CDR2: MDHEN and SYDVKM. The CDR3 is made up of 16 amino acids. The CDR3 coding sequence is TGTGCCAGCAGTTTTTTGGGGAGCCGTAGCAATCAGCCCCAGCATTTT. It translates to CASSFLGSRSNQPQHF.

The chain links TRBV9 to TRBJ1-5; tentative D call: TRBD1 (5 bases). This CDR3 comprises 12 residues. V was pared by 5 bases and J by 7 bases, with 10 bases between. From germline, CDR1 is SGDLS and CDR2 YYNGEE. The CDR3 region has the DNA TGTGCCAGCAGTCCAGGGCACCAGCCCCAGCATTTT. This translates into CASSPGHQPQHF.

This clone was seen just once. The chain has TRBV5-1 and TRBJ1-2; D is unresolved. V lost 0 bases to trimming and J lost 2 bases, with 8 bases between them. This CDR3 contains 14 residues. Germline CDR1 and CDR2: SGHRS and YFSETQ. The CDR3 spells CASSLATANYGYTF. CDR3 nucleotide sequence: TGCGCCAGCAGCTTGGCTACAGCCAACTATGGCTACACCTTC.

The V call is TRBV5-4, the J call TRBJ2-2, with 8 bases that match TRBD1. The germline V gene has CDR1 SGHNT and CDR2 YYREEE (reference sequence). The CDR3 totals 15 residues. J gave up 5 bases and V 5 bases, and 8 bases lay outside the gene matches. In DNA form, the CDR3 reads TGTGCCAGCAGATGGCAGGGGGCGGGAACCGGGGAGCTGTTTTTT. Residues: CASRWQGAGTGELFF.

The CDR3 sequence is CASSQGGEQYV. The CDR3, as DNA: TGTGCCAGCAGCCAGGGAGGCGAGCAGTACGTC. The gene calls are TRBV5-4 and TRBJ2-7, with D maybe TRBD2 (6 bases). The germline V gene encodes CDR1 SGHNT and CDR2 YYREEE (reference sequence). CDR3 length equals 11 residues. The germline V and J ends were trimmed by 4 bases and 6 bases, with 8 bases remaining between them.